This T cell receptor (beta chain) originates from a study of response to subunit inactivated influenza vaccine. TCRdb reprocessed the RT-PCR reads via MiXCR and lists one record per CDR3 protein. Here the sample spans 150,000 or so distinct CDR3 sequences, roughly a tenth being singletons. The CDR3 totals 13 residues. The V end was cut by 10 bases, the J end by 6 bases, with 18 bases between. Looked up from germline, CDR1 is MNHNS and CDR2 is SASEGT. General study findings and limits: The authors offered the suggestion that each seasonal influenza vaccination recruits few new T cells.

In the case of this clonotype: The antigen remains unidentified.

The TCR sequence derives from a man aged 45-65 years who received an inactivated influenza vaccine. This specimen was non-naive T cells sorted from PBMCs, taken about 6 weeks after vaccination. The chain combines TRBV6-1 with TRBJ1-1; tentatively, D is TRBD1 (5 bases). The CDR3 DNA is TGTGCCACCACTACGGGGGAGAGAGCTGAAGCTTTCTTT. It codes for CATTTGERAEAFF.